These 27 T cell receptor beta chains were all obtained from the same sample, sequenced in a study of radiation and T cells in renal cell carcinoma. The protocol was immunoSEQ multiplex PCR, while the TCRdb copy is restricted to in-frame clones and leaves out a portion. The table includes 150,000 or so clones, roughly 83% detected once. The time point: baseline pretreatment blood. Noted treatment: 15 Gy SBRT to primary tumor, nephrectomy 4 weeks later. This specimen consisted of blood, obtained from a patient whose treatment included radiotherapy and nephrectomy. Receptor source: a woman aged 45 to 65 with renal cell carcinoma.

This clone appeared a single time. Written as DNA, the CDR3 is TGTGCCAGCAGCTTAGCGGCTCAGGGCACGGGATATGGCTACACCTTC. It encodes CASSLAAQGTGYGYTF. The chain combines TRBV7-9 with TRBJ1-2; D may be TRBD1 (5 bases). Looked up from germline, CDR1 is SEHNR and CDR2 is FQNEAQ (reference sequence). Trimming pared 0 bases from V and 5 bases from J, leaving 16 bases between. There are 16 residues in the CDR3.

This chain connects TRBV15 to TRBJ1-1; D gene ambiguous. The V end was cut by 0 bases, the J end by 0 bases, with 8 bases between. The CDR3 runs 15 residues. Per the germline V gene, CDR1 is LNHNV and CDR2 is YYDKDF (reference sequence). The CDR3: CATSRDPEVNTEAFF. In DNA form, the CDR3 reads TGTGCCACCAGCAGAGACCCTGAGGTGAACACTGAAGCTTTCTTT. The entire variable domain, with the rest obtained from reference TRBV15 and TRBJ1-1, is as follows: DAMVIQNPRYQVTQFGKPVTLSCSQTLNHNVMYWYQQKSSQAPKLLFHYYDKDFNNEADTPDNFQSRRPNTSFCFLDIRSPGLGDTAMYLCATSRDPEVNTEAFFGQGTRLTVV.

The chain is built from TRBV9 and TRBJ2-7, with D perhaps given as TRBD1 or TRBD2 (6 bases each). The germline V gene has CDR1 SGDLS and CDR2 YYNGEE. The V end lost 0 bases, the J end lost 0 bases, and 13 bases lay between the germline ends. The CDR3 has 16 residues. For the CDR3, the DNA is TGTGCCAGCAGCGTAGAACTCGGGGGCGGCTCCTACGAGCAGTACTTC. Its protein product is CASSVELGGGSYEQYF.

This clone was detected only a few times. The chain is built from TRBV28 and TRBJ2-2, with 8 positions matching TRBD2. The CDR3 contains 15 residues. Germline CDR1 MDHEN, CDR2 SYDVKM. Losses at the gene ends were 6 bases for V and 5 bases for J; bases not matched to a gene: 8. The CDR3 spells CASRPSGGKTGELFF. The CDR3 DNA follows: TGTGCCAGCAGGCCGTCGGGGGGGAAGACCGGGGAGCTGTTTTTT.

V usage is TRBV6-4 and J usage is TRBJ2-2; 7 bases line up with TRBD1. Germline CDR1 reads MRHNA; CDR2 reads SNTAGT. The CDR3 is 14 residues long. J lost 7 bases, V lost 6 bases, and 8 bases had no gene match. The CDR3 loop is CASSSTGFVGELFF. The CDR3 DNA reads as TGTGCCAGCAGCTCGACAGGGTTCGTCGGGGAGCTGTTTTTT.

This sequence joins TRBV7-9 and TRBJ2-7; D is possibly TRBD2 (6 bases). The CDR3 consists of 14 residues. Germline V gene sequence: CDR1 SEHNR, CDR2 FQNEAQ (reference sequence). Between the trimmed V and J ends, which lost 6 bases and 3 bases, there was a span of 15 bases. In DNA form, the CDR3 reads TGTGCCAGCAGTCCCGGGACTGGGAACTACGAGCAGTACTTC. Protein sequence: CASSPGTGNYEQYF.

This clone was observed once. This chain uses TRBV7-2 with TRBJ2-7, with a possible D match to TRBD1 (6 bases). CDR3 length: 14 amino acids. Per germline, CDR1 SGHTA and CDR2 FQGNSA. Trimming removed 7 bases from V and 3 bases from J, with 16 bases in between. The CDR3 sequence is CASNLRGYSYEQYF. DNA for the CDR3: TGTGCCAGCAACCTAAGGGGGTACAGCTACGAGCAGTACTTC.

For the CDR3, the DNA is TGTGCCAGCCCCACCCCCGGGGAGCTGTTTTTT. This encodes CASPTPGELFF. This rearrangement joins TRBV7-9 to TRBJ2-2; D unclear. V lost 8 bases and J lost 6, with 7 bases in between. The CDR3 is 11 amino acids. CDR1 and CDR2 from the germline V gene are SEHNR and FQNEAQ (reference sequence).

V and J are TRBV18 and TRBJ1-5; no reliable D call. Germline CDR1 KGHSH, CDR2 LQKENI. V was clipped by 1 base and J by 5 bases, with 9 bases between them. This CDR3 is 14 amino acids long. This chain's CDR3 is CASSPREPDQPQHF. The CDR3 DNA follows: TGTGCCAGCTCACCACGAGAACCTGATCAGCCCCAGCATTTT.

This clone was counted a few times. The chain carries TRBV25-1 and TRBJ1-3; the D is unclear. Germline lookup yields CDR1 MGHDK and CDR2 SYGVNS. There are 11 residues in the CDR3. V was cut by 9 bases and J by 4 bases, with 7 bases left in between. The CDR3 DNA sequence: TGTGCCAGTCCCTCCGGAAACACCATATATTTT. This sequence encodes CASPSGNTIYF.

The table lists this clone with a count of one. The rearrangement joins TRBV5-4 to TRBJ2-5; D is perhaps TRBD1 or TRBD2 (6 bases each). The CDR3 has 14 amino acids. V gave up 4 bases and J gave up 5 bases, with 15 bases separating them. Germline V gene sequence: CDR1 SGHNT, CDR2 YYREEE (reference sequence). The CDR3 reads CASSRPGAAETQYF. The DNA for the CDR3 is TGTGCCAGCAGCCGGCCGGGGGCGGCGGAGACCCAGTACTTC. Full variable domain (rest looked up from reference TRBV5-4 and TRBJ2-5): ETGVTQSPTHLIKTRGQQVTLRCSSQSGHNTVSWYQQALGQGPQFIFQYYREEENGRGNFPPRFSGLQFPNYSSELNVNALELDDSALYLCASSRPGAAETQYFGPGTRLLVL.

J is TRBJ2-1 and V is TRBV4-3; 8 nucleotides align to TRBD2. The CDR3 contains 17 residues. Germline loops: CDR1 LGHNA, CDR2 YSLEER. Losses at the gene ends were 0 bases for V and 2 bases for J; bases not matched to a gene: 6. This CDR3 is CASSQESAGGPYNEQFF. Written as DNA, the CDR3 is TGCGCCAGCAGCCAAGAATCCGCGGGAGGACCCTACAATGAGCAGTTCTTC.

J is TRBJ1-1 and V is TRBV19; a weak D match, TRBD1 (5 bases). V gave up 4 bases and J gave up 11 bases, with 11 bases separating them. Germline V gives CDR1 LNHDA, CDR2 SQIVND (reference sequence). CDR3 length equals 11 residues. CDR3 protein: CASSTGLDAFF. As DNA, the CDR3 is TGTGCCAGTAGTACGGGGCTTGACGCTTTCTTT.

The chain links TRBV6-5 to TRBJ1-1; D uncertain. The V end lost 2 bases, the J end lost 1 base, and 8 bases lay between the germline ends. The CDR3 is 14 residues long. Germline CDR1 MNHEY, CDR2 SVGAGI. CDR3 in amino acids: CASSYHTTNTEAFF. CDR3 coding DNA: TGTGCCAGCAGTTACCATACCACGAACACTGAAGCTTTCTTT.

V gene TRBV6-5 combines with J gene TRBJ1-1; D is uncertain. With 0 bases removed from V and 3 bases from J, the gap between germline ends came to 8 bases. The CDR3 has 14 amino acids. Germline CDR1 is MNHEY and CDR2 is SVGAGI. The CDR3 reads CASSYSSGYTEAFF. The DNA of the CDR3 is TGTGCCAGCAGTTACTCGTCGGGTTACACTGAAGCTTTCTTT.

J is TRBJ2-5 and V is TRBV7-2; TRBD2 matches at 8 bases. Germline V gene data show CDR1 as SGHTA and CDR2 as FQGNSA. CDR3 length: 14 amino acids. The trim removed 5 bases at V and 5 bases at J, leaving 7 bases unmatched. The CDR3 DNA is TGTGCCAGCAGCCTTCTACGGGGGGGCGAGACCCAGTACTTC. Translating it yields CASSLLRGGETQYF. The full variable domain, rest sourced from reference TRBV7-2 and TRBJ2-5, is GAGVSQSPSNKVTEKGKDVELRCDPISGHTALYWYRQSLGQGLEFLIYFQGNSAPDKSGLPSDRFSAERTGGSVSTLTIQRTQQEDSAVYLCASSLLRGGETQYFGPGTRLLVL.

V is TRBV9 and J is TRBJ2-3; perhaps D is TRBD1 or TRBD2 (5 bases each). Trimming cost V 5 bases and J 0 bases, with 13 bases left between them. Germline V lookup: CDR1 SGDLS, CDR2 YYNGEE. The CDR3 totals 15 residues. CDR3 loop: CASSGLGTSTDTQYF. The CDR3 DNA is TGTGCCAGCAGTGGTCTCGGGACGAGCACAGATACGCAGTATTTT.

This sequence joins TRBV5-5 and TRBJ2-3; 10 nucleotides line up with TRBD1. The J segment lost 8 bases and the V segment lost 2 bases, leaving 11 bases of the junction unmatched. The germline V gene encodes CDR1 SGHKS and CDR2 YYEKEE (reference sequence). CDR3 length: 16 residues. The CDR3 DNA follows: TGTGCCAGCAGCTTCCCGGGACAGGGGCTTCTCGCTACGCAGTATTTT. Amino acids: CASSFPGQGLLATQYF.

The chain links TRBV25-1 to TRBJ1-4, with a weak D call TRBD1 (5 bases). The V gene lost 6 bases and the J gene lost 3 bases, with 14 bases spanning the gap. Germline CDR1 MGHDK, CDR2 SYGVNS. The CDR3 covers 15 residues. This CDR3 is CASSPRGTPNEKLFF. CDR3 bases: TGTGCCAGCAGCCCACGGGGCACGCCTAATGAAAAACTGTTTTTT.

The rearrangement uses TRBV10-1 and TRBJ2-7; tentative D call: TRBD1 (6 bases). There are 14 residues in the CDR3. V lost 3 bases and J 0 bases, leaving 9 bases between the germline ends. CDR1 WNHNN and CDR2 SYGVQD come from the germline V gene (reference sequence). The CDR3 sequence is CASSDGQTSYEQYF. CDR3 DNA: TGCGCCAGCAGTGATGGACAGACCTCCTACGAGCAGTACTTC.

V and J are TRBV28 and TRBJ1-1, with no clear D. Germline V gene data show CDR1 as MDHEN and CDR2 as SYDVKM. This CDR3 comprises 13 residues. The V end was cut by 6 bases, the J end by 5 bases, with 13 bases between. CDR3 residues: CASRIQGWTEAFF. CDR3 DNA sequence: TGTGCCAGCAGGATACAAGGGTGGACTGAAGCTTTCTTT.

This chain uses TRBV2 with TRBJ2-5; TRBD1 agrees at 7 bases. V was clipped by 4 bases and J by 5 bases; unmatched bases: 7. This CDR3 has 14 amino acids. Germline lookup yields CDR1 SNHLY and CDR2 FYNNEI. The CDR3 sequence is CASSVDRASETQYF. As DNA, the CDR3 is TGTGCCAGCAGTGTCGACAGGGCGTCCGAGACCCAGTACTTC.

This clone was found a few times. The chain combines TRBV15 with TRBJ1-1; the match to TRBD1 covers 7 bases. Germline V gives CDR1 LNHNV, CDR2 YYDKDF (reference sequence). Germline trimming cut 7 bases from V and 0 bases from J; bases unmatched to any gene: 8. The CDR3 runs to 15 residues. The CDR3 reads CATKGGGRMNTEAFF. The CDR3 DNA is TGTGCCACCAAAGGGGGCGGAAGAATGAACACTGAAGCTTTCTTT. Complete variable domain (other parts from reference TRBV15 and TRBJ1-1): DAMVIQNPRYQVTQFGKPVTLSCSQTLNHNVMYWYQQKSSQAPKLLFHYYDKDFNNEADTPDNFQSRRPNTSFCFLDIRSPGLGDTAMYLCATKGGGRMNTEAFFGQGTRLTVV.

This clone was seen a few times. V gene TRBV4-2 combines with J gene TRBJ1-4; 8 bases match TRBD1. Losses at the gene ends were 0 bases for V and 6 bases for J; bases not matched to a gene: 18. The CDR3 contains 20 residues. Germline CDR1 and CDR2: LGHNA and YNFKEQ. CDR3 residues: CASSQDRGTGPGRRDEKLFF. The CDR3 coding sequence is TGTGCCAGCAGCCAAGATAGAGGGACAGGCCCCGGACGGAGGGATGAAAAACTGTTTTTT.

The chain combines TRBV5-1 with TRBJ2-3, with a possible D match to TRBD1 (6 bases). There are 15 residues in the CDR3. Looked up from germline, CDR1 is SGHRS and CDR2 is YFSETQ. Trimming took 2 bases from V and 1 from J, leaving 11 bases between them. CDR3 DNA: TGCGCCAGCAGCTTACAACAGGGTGGCACAGATACGCAGTATTTT. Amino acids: CASSLQQGGTDTQYF.

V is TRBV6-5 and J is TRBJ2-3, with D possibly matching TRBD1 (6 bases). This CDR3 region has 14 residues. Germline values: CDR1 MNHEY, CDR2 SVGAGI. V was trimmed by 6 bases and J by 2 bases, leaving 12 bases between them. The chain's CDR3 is CASSRTVTTDTQYF. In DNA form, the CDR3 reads TGTGCCAGCAGCCGGACAGTTACCACAGATACGCAGTATTTT.

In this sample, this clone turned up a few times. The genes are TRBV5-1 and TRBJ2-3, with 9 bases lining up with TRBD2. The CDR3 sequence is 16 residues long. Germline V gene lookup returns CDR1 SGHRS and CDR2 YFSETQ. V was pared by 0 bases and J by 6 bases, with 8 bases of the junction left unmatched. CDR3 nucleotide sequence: TGCGCCAGCAGCTTGGGATTTAGCGGGAGTGGGGATACGCAGTATTTT. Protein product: CASSLGFSGSGDTQYF.